The sequence of this T cell receptor beta chain was determined in a study of blood T cells in healthy people across ages. Study-wide context: About one barcoded beta molecule per two T cells came from capture by template switching.

The authors isolated at least 6 million PBMCs per sample. Overall study findings and caveats: Unsorted PBMC input precluded a conclusive naive versus antigen-experienced comparison. Whereas aged donors had fewer naive CD4+ cells, long-lived donors had more of them and higher diversity.

Alongside a J-beta primer mix, a sample-barcoded 5' primer served in a second PCR lasting roughly 6 to 11 cycles. In TCRdb, the 5' RACE reads were re-called with MiXCR into one record per CDR3 protein. The sample consists of about 670,000 distinct CDR3 sequences, approximately 52% of them appearing once. Per the germline V gene, CDR1 is MNHNY and CDR2 is SVGAGI (reference sequence). The CDR3 runs to 15 residues. Trimming removed 4 bases from V and 4 bases from J, with 16 bases in between. This clonotype was seen once. The target antigen is unknown. The sample comprised blood. This chain uses TRBV6-6 with TRBJ1-2, with D perhaps TRBD1 (6 bases). The sequence was obtained from an elderly woman in good health. The CDR3 reads CASSWGRTDGYGYTF. In DNA form, the CDR3 reads TGTGCCAGCAGTTGGGGACGGACAGACGGCTATGGCTACACCTTC.